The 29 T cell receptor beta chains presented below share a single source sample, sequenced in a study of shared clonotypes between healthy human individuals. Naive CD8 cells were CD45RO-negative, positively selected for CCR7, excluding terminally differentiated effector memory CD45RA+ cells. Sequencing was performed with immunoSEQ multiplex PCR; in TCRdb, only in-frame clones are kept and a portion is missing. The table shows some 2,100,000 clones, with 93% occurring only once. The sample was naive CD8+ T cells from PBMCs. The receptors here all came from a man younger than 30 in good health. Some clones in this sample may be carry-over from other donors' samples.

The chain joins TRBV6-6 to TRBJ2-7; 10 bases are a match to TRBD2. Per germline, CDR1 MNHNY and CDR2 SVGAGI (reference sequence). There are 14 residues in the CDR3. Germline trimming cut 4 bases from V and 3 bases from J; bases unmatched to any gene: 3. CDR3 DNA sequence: TGTGCCAGCAGTTCCGGGACTAGCGTCTACGAGCAGTACTTC. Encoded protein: CASSSGTSVYEQYF.

CDR3 in amino acids: CASRAVSQETQYF. The CDR3, as DNA: TGTGCCAGCAGGGCGGTATCCCAAGAGACCCAGTACTTC. The chain uses TRBV6-1 and TRBJ2-5, with D uncertain. V was trimmed by 6 bases and J by 1 base, leaving 9 bases between them. Germline V gives CDR1 MNHNS, CDR2 SASEGT. CDR3 length: 13 amino acids.

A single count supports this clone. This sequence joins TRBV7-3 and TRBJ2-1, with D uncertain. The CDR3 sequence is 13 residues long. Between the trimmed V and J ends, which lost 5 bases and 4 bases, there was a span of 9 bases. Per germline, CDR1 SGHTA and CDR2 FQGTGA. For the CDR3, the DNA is TGTGCCAGCAGCGACACAGCTTACAATGAGCAGTTCTTC. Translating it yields CASSDTAYNEQFF.

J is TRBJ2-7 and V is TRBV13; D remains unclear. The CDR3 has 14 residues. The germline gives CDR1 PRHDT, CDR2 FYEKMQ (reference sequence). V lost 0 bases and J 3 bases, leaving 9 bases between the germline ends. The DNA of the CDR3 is TGTGCCAGCAGCTTAGGGTCAGCCAACTACGAGCAGTACTTC. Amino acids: CASSLGSANYEQYF.

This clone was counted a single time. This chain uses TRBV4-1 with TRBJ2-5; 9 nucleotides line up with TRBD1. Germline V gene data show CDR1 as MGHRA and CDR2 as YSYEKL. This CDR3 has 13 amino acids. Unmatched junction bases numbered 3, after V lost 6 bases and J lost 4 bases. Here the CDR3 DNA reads TGCGCCAGCAGTCGACAGGGGGGAGAGACCCAGTACTTC. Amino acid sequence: CASSRQGGETQYF.

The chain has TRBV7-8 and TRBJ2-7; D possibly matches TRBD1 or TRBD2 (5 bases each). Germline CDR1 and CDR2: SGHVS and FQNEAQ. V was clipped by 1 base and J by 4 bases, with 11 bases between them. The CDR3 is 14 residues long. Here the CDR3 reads CASSLEGRNYEQYF. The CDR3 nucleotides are TGTGCCAGCAGCTTAGAGGGGAGAAATTACGAGCAGTACTTC.

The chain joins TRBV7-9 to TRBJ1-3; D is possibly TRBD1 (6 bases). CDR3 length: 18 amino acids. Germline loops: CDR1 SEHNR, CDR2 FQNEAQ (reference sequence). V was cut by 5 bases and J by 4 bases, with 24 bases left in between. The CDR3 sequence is CASSPQSRGARFGNTIYF. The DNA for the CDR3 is TGTGCCAGCAGCCCCCAAAGTAGGGGGGCAAGATTCGGAAACACCATATATTTT.

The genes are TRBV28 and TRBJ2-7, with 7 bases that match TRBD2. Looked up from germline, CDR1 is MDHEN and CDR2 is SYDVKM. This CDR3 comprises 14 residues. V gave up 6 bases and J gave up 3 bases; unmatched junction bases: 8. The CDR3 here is CASSLAGNHYEQYF. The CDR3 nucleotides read TGTGCCAGCAGCTTAGCGGGCAACCACTACGAGCAGTACTTC.

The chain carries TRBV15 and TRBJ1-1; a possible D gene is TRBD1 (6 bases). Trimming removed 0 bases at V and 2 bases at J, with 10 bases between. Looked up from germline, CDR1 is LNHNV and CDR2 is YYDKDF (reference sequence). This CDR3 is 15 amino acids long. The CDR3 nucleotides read TGTGCCACCAGCAGAGATCTGGACAGTAACACTGAAGCTTTCTTT. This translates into CATSRDLDSNTEAFF.

CDR3 nucleotide sequence: TGTGCCAGCAGTTTAAATCCCAGGGCCTATGGCTACACCTTC. Protein product: CASSLNPRAYGYTF. The chain employs TRBV27 and TRBJ1-2; maybe TRBD1 (5 bases). This CDR3 is built from 14 residues. Looked up from germline, CDR1 is MNHEY and CDR2 is SMNVEV (reference sequence). V was cut by 2 bases and J by 4 bases, with 11 bases left in between.

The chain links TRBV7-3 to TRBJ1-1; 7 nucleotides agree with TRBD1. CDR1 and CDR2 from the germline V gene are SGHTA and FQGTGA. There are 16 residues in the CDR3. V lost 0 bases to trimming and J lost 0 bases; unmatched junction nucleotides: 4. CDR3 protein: CASSLTGGLVNTEAFF. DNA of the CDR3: TGTGCCAGCAGCTTAACAGGGGGCCTCGTGAACACTGAAGCTTTCTTT.

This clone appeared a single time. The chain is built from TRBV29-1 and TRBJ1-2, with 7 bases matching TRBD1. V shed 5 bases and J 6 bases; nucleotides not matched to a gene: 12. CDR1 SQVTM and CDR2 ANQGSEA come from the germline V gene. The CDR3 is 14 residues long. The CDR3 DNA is TGCAGCGTTTTGGGGACAAAGGGACAGCATGGCTACACCTTC. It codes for CSVLGTKGQHGYTF.

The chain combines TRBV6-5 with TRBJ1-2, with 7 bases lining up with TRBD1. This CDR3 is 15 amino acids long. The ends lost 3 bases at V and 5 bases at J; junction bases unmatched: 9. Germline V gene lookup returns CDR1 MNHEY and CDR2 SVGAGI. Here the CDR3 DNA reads TGTGCCAGCAGTTATACTTTCGGGACAGATTATGGCTACACCTTC. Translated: CASSYTFGTDYGYTF.

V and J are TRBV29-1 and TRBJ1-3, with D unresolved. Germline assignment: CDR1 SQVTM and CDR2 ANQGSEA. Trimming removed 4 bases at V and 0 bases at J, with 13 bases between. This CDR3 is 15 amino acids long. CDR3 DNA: TGCAGCGTTGCAGTCGGGCGGAACTCTGGAAACACCATATATTTT. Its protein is CSVAVGRNSGNTIYF.

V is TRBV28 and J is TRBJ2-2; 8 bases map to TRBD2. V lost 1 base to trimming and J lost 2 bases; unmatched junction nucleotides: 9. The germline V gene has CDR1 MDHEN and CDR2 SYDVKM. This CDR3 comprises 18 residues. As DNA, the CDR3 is TGTGCCAGCAGTTTATTTCCCCAGCGGGAGACAAACACCGGGGAGCTGTTTTTT. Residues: CASSLFPQRETNTGELFF.

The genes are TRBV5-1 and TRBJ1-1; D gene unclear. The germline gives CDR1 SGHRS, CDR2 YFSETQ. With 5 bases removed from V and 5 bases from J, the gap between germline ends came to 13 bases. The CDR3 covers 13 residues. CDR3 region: CASSPGGRTEAFF. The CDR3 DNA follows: TGCGCCAGCAGTCCGGGAGGCAGAACTGAAGCTTTCTTT.

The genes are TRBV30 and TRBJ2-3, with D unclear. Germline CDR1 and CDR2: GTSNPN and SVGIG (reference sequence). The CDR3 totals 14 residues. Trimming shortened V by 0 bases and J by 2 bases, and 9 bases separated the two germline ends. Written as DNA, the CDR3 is TGTGCCTGGAGTGTACCATCGTACACAGATACGCAGTATTTT. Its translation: CAWSVPSYTDTQYF.

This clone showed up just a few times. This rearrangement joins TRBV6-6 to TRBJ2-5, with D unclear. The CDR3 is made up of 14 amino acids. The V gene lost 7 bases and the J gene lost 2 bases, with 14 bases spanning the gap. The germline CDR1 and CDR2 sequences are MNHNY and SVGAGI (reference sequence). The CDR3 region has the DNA TGTGCCAGCATCGCTTCTGGAAATCAAGAGACCCAGTACTTC. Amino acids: CASIASGNQETQYF.

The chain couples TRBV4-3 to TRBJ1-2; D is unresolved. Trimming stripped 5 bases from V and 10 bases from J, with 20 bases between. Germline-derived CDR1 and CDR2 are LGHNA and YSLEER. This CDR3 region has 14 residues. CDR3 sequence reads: CASSIKLHFDDYTF. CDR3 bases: TGCGCCAGCAGCATAAAGTTACACTTCGACGACTACACCTTC.

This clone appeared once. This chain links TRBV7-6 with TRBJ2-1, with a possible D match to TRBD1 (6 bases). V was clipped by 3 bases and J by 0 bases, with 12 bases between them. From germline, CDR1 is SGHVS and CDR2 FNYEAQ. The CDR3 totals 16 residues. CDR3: CASSFSGQSSYNEQFF. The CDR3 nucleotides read TGTGCCAGCAGCTTTTCCGGACAGAGCTCCTACAATGAGCAGTTCTTC.

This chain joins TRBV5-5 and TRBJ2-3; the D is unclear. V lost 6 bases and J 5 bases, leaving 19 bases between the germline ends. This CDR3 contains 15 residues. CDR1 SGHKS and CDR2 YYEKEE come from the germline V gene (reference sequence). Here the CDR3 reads CASNGRPRSEDTQYF. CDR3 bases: TGTGCCAGCAACGGCCGACCCCGGAGCGAAGATACGCAGTATTTT.

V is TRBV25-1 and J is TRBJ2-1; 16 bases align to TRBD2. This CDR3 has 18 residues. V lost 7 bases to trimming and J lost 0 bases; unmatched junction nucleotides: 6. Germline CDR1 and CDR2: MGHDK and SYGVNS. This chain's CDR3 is CASIPGLAGGGSYNEQFF. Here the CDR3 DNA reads TGTGCCAGCATTCCGGGACTAGCGGGAGGGGGCTCCTACAATGAGCAGTTCTTC.

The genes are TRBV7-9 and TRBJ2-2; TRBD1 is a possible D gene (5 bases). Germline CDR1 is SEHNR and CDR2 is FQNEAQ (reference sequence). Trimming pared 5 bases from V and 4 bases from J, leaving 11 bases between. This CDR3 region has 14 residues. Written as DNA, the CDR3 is TGTGCCAGCAGCCCCAGGGTCTTCACCGGGGAGCTGTTTTTT. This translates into CASSPRVFTGELFF.

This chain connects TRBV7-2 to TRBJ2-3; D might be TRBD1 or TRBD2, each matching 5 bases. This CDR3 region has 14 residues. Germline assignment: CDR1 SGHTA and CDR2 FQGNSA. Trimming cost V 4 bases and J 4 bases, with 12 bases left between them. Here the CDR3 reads CASSSTGGADTQYF. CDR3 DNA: TGTGCCAGCAGCTCCACAGGAGGAGCAGATACGCAGTATTTT.

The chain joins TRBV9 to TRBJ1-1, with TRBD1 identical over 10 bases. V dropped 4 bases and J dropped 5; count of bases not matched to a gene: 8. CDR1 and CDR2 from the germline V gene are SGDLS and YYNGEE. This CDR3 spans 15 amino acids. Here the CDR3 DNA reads TGTGCCAGCAGCCCAGTAGCGGGACAGGGGACTGAAGCTTTCTTT. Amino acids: CASSPVAGQGTEAFF.

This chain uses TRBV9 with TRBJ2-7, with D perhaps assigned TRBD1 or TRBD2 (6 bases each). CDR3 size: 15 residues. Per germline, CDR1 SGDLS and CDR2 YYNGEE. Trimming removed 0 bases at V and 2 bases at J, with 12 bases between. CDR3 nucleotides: TGTGCCAGCAGCGTAGATTCCGGGGGCACCTACGAGCAGTACTTC. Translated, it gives CASSVDSGGTYEQYF.

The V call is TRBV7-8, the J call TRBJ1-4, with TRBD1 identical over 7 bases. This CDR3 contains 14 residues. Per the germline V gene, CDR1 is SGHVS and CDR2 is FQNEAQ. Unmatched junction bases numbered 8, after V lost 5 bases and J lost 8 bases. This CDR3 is CASSLTGVEEKLFF. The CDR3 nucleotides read TGTGCCAGCAGCCTCACAGGGGTCGAGGAAAAACTGTTTTTT.

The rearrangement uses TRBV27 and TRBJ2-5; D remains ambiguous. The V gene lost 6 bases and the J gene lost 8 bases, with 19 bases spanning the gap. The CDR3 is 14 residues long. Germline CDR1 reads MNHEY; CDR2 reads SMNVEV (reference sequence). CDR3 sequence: CASRPGPPGSTQYF. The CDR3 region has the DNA TGTGCCAGCAGACCCGGCCCCCCGGGCTCTACCCAGTACTTC.

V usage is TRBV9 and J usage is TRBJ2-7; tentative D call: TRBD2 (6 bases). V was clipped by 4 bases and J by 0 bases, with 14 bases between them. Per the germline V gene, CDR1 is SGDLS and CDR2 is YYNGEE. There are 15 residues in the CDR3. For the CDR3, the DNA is TGTGCCAGCAGCCAAGGGGACTCCCTCTCCTACGAGCAGTACTTC. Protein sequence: CASSQGDSLSYEQYF.